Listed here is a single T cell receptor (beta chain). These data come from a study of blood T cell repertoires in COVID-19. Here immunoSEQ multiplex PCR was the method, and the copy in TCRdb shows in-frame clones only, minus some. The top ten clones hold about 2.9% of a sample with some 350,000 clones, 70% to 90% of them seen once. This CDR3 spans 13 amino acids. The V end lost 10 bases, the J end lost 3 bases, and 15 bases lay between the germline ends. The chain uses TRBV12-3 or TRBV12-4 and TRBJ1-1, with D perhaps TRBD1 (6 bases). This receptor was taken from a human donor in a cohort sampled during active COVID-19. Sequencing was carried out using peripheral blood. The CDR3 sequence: CANTQQGDTEAFF. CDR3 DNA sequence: TGTGCCAATACGCAACAGGGTGACACTGAAGCTTTCTTT.